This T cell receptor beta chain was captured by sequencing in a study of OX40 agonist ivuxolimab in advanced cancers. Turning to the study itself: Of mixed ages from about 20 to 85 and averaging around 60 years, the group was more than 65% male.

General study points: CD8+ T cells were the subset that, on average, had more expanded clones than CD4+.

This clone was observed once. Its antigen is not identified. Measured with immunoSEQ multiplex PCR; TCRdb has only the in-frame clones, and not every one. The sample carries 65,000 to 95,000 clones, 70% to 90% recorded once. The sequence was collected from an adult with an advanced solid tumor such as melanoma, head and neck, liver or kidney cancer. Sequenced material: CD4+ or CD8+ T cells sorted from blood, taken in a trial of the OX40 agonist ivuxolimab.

The DNA for the CDR3 is TGCGCCAGCAGCAAGACTAGCTCCACTGAGCAGTTCTTC. Its translation is CASSKTSSTEQFF. V is TRBV5-1 and J is TRBJ2-1, with 7 positions matching TRBD2. With 4 bases clipped from V and 9 bases from J, the junction kept 7 bases outside the gene matches. CDR3 length: 13 residues. Germline CDR1 reads SGHRS; CDR2 reads YFSETQ.